This T cell receptor (beta chain) stems from a study of T-cell memory formation after mild COVID-19. This clonotype was found a few times. What it binds is not known. Findings and caveats of the study: Contracting clones, day 15 to 85, had balanced CD4/CD8, and later expanders favored CD4+. Nothing confirmed that second-wave clones peaking on day 37 were specific for SARS-CoV-2. Shrinking CD4+ clones were chiefly CM and EM; CD8+ ones were chiefly EMRA. Memory sampled before infection contained some responding clones, suggesting cross-reactive memory joined.

Trimming took 6 bases from V and 6 from J, leaving 6 bases between them. Germline-derived CDR1 and CDR2 are SGHVS and FNYEAQ. The CDR3 spans 11 residues. TCRdb fed the 5' RACE reads into MiXCR, producing one record per CDR3 protein. The table includes 350,000 to 500,000 distinct CDR3 sequences, approximately 20% detected once. The sequenced sample consisted of PBMCs or a T cell subset sorted from them (not recorded which). The sequence was obtained from an adult woman who had mild COVID-19 (a few samples of this study predate the infection). Cell type and time point are not known. J is TRBJ2-1 and V is TRBV7-6; D is uncertain. CDR3 residues: CASSSTNEQFF. DNA of the CDR3: TGTGCCAGCAGTTCTACCAATGAGCAGTTCTTC.